This T cell receptor (beta chain) was retrieved from a study of shared T cell receptors in the human thymus. Germline assignment: CDR1 LNHDA and CDR2 SQIVND (reference sequence). The CDR3 contains 13 residues. V shed 2 bases and J shed 0 bases, with 4 bases lying between them. TCRdb keeps only in-frame clones here, not all; method: immunoSEQ multiplex PCR. The sample includes 700,000 or so clones, 70% to 90% of them seen just once. The data were also submitted as part of a second study, on human thymus T cells.

The chain couples TRBV19 to TRBJ1-1; no firm D call. The source of this sequence is a girl under two years old with a congenital heart defect. The sequencing sample was made of thymocytes. CDR3 residues: CASSITMNTEAFF. The CDR3 region has the DNA TGTGCCAGTAGTATAACAATGAACACTGAAGCTTTCTTT.